The 6 T cell receptor beta chains below all came from one sample that was sequenced in a study of T cell responses to AZD1222 COVID-19 vaccine. Data came from immunoSEQ multiplex PCR; TCRdb stores just in-frame clones and leaves some out. The sample carries about 66,000 clones, approximately 90% recorded once. The specimen comprised peripheral blood, sampled 28 days after the second dose of the MenACWY control vaccine. The receptors here all came from an adult who received the MenACWY meningococcal vaccine as a control.

The chain employs TRBV11-2 and TRBJ2-3; D might be TRBD2 (5 bases). From germline, CDR1 is SGHAT and CDR2 FQNNGV. V was shortened by 5 bases and J by 2 bases, with 17 bases between the two germline ends. The CDR3 has 16 residues. The CDR3: CASSRGVSSVTDTQYF. CDR3 bases: TGTGCCAGCAGCCGTGGAGTTAGTAGCGTCACAGATACGCAGTATTTT.

The chain couples TRBV29-1 to TRBJ1-5; 10 bases fit TRBD1. After removal of 6 bases from V and 1 base from J, the junction contained 3 bases not matched to a gene. CDR1 and CDR2 from the germline V gene are SQVTM and ANQGSEA. The CDR3 consists of 14 residues. For the CDR3, the DNA is TGCAGCGTGGGACAGGGGTTAAGCAATCAGCCCCAGCATTTT. Encoded protein: CSVGQGLSNQPQHF.

This clone was counted a few times. The chain employs TRBV5-1 and TRBJ1-4, with TRBD1 matching 8 bases. Germline values: CDR1 SGHRS, CDR2 YFSETQ. The CDR3 totals 14 residues. V shed 2 bases and J 7 bases; nucleotides not matched to a gene: 4. CDR3 region: CASSLGQGGEKLFF. In nucleotides, the CDR3 is TGCGCCAGCAGCTTAGGACAGGGCGGTGAAAAACTGTTTTTT.

This chain links TRBV7-3 with TRBJ1-2, with D perhaps TRBD1 (5 bases). V lost 4 bases and J lost 6, with 15 bases in between. CDR3 length equals 14 residues. Germline V gene sequence: CDR1 SGHTA, CDR2 FQGTGA. The CDR3 DNA reads TGTGCCAGCAGCTCTACTCCAGGGCTCCATGGCTACACCTTC. It codes for CASSSTPGLHGYTF.

This chain uses TRBV4-3 with TRBJ1-3, with 9 bases identical to TRBD1. This CDR3 is built from 15 residues. Germline CDR1 reads LGHNA; CDR2 reads YSLEER. With V trimmed by 0 bases and J by 7 bases, 4 bases remained unmatched. CDR3: CASSQETGGWNTIYF. In DNA form, the CDR3 reads TGCGCCAGCAGCCAAGAGACAGGGGGGTGGAACACCATATATTTT.

This chain's CDR3 is CASSLTGTGDGYTF. DNA for the CDR3: TGTGCCAGCAGCTTAACGGGGACAGGTGATGGCTACACCTTC. J is TRBJ1-2 and V is TRBV7-3, with 8 bases identical to TRBD1. CDR1 and CDR2 from the germline V gene are SGHTA and FQGTGA. Germline trimming cut 0 bases from V and 6 bases from J; bases unmatched to any gene: 3. This CDR3 has 14 residues.